The clone carrying this T cell receptor beta chain turned up a few times. Antigen specificity is unknown. This sample is part of a study of CD8 T cells in ankylosing spondylitis. One entry per CDR3 protein, called by TCRdb with MiXCR from the 5' RACE reads. The table lists 150,000 to 200,000 distinct CDR3 sequences, about a third of them singletons, with 6% in the top ten. Broader study findings: Clones tied to disease were said to be significantly enriched in matched ankylosing spondylitis synovial fluid.

CDR3 length equals 18 residues. Germline lookup yields CDR1 ENHRY and CDR2 SYGVKD. V lost 3 bases, J lost 4 bases, and 13 bases stayed unmatched. The TCR was taken from a male donor with ankylosing spondylitis. Sequencing was done on a sample of synovial fluid, either unsorted or a sorted T cell fraction (not recorded which). This chain links TRBV10-3 with TRBJ2-7; 12 bases align to TRBD2. As DNA, the CDR3 is TGTGCCATCAGTGACCGACTAGCGGGAGAAAGGCTAAGGTACGAGCAGTACTTC. It specifies CAISDRLAGERLRYEQYF.